This TCR beta chain stems from a study of cytomegalovirus exposure and HLA in healthy donors. PCR used 60 Vbeta primers and 13 Jbeta primers. Per the original data handling: Later, some 75 million unique TCR beta chains were counted in an analysis, and roughly 11 million of them were shared. Clones were read by immunoSEQ multiplex PCR, and TCRdb kept only the in-frame ones, dropping some. V and J calls plus clone size are reproduced from that table; the DNA served to infer D and trimming. This table holds around 140,000 clones, 60% to 85% found once. The CDR3 contains 16 residues. J gave up 4 bases and V 4 bases, and 13 bases lay outside the gene matches. CDR1 and CDR2 (germline): SGHTA, FQGNSA.

This sequence joins TRBV7-2 and TRBJ2-7; 7 bases align to TRBD1. The receptor comes from a female donor in good health and CMV-seropositive. The sample taken for sequencing was PBMCs. CDR3 sequence reads: CASSSRLDRNLYEQYF. DNA of the CDR3: TGTGCCAGCAGCTCTAGGCTGGACAGGAACTTATACGAGCAGTACTTC. Filled out from reference TRBV7-2 and TRBJ2-7, the complete variable domain reads GAGVSQSPSNKVTEKGKDVELRCDPISGHTALYWYRQSLGQGLEFLIYFQGNSAPDKSGLPSDRFSAERTGGSVSTLTIQRTQQEDSAVYLCASSSRLDRNLYEQYFGPGTRLTVT.